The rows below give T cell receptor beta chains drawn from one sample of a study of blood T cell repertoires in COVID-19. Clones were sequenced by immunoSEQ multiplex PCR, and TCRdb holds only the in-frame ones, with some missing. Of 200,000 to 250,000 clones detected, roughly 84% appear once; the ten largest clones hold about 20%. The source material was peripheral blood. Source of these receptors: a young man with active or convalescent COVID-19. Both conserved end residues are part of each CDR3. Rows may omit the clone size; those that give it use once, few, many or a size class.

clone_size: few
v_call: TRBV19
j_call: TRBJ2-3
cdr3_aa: CASSSRLAGGLDTQYF

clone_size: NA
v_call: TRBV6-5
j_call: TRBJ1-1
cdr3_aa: CASAGRNTEAFF

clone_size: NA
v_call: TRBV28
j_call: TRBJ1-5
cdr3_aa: CASGLEAYSNQPQHF

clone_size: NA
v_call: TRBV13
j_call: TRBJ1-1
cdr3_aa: CASRAQGTEAFF

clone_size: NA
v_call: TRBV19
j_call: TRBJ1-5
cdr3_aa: CASSMEGNQPQHF

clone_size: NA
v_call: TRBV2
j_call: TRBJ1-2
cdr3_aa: CASRNRGGYTF

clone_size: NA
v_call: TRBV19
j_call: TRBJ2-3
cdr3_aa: CASSIVVLDTQYF

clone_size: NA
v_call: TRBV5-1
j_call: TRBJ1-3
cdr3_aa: CASSLEFAAGNTIYF

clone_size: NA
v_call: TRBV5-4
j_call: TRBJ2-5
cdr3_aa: CASRKDTRTETQYF

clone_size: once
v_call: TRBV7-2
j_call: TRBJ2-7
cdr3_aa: CASSLASADSYEQYF

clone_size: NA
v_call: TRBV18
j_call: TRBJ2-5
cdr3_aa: CASSRTREETQYF

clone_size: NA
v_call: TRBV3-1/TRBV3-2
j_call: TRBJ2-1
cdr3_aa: CASSPRTSGTGKEQFF

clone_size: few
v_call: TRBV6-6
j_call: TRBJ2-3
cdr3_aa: CASSAPSGRPGDTQYF

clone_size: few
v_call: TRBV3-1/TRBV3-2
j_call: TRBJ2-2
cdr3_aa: CASSQDGGSHTGELFF

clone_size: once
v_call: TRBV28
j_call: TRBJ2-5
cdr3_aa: CASSLWGDSGQEGETQYF

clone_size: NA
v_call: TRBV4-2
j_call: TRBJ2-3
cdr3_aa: CASSQQGDTQYF

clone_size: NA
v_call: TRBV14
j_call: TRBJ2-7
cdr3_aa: CASSPASGRAFHEQYF

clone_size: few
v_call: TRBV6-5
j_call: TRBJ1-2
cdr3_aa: CASSLISTGNYGYTF

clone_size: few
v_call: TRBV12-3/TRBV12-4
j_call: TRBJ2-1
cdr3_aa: CASLKIGGTEQFF

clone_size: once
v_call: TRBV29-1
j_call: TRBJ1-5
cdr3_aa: CSVAAQGNQPQHF

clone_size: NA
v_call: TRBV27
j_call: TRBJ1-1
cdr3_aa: CASSPHGGTEAFF

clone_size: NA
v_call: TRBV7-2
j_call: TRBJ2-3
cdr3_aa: CASSLAGVRGSGIDTQYF

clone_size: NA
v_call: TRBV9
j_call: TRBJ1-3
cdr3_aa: CASSPQVYSGNTIYF

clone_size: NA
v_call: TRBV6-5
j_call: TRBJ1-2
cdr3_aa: CASSYRTSEPYGYTF

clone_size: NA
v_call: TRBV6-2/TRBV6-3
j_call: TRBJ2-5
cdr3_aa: CASSYNRGQETQYF

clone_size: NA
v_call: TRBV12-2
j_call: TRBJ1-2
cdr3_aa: CASRLGYQGNYGYTF

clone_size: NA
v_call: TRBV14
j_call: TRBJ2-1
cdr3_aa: CASSQAGTYNEQFF

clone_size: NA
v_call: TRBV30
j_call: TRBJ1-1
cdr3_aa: CAWSGTGGIPNTEAFF

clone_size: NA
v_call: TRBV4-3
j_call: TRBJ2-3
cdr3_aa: CASSHQRGGVPTDTQYF

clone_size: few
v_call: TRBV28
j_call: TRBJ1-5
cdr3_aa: CASSWGGNQPQHF

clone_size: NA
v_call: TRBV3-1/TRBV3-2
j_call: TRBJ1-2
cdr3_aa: CASSRGYGYTF

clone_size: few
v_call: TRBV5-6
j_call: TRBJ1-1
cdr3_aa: CASSPETGRVNTEAFF

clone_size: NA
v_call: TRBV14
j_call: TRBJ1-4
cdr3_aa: CASSLTITRTNEKLFF

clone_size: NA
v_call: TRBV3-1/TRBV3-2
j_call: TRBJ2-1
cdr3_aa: CASSQGRLVHNEQFF

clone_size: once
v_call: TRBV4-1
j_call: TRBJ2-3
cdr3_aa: CASSQDRGTSIGDTQYF

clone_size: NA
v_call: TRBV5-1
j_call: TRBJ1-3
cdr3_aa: CASSPDRSGNTIYF

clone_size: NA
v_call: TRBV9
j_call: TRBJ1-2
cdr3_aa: CASSVEDREGYTF

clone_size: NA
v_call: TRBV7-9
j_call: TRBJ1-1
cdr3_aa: CASIRLQGGQTEAFF

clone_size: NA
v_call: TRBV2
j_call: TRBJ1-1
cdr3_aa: CASSEAGQLNTEAFF

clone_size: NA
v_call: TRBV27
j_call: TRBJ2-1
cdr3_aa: CASSFTLERGGSYNEQFF

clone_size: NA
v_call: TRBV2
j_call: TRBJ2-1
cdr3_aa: CASRGYGLAGAEQFF

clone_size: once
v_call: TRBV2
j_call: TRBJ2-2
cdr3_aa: CASSENRAGTGELFF

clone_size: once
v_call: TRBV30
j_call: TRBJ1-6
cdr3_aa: CAWSVKRKGQSNNSPLHF

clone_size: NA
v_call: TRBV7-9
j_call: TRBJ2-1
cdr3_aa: CASSGLAKYEQFF

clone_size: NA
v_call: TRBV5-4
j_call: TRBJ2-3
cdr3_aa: CASSLPTGGLKTDTQYF

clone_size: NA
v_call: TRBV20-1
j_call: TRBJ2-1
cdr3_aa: CSASDRWGTYNEQFF

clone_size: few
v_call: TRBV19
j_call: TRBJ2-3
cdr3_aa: CASRREGTYTQYF

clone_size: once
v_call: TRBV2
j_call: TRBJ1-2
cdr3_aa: CASRGDGYTF

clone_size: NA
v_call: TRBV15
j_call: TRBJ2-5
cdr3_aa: CATSRDKFGSGETQYF

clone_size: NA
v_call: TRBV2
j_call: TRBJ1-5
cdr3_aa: CASSGRQGNQPQHF

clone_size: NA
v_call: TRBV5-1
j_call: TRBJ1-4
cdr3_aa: CASSPGSLNNEKLFF

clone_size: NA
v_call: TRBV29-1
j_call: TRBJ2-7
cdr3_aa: CSVLLGTGSSYEQYF

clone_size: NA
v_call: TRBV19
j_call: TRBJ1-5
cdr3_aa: CASSTIPGGNQPQHF

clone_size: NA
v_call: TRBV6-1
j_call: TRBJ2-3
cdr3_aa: CASSERTINTQYF

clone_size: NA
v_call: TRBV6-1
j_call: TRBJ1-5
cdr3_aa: CASSEGSQPQHF

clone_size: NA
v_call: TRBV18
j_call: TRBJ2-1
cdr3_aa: CASSPPLGGKNEQFF

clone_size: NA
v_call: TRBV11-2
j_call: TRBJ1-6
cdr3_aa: CASSRPGEGSPLHF

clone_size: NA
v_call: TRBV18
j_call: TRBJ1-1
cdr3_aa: CASSRTEVNTEAFF